The clone carrying this TCR beta chain was recorded many times. Its antigen is undetermined. Sorted cell numbers of about 17,000 to 1,100,000, with 10%, 30% or 50% RNA, served as input for naive CD8 libraries. This entry comes from a study of molecular identifiers for immune sequencing clone quantification. The V gene lost 4 bases and the J gene lost 5 bases, with 10 bases spanning the gap. CDR3 length equals 13 residues. The germline gives CDR1 SGHDT, CDR2 YYEEEE. Study-level results: Clones that exceeded 20 RNA copies held over 98% of effector molecules, yet under 1% in naive cells.

Previously described methods and listed TCR primers were employed for the bulk TCR libraries. In TCRdb, the PCR reads were re-called with MiXCR into one record per CDR3 protein. The data hold a few hundred thousand distinct CDR3 sequences, with roughly 26% observed a single time. The TCR comes from a human donor in good health. Some libraries in this study had Jurkat cell RNA spiked in. The chain combines TRBV5-6 with TRBJ1-5; D gene ambiguous. The source material was naive CD8+ T cells from blood, with Jurkat cell RNA spiked in. This sample's subset: FACS-sorted CD8+CD4-CCR7+CD45RA+ naive T cells. CDR3 region: CASSPGSDQPQHF. The CDR3 DNA follows: TGTGCCAGCAGCCCGGGCAGCGATCAGCCCCAGCATTTT.